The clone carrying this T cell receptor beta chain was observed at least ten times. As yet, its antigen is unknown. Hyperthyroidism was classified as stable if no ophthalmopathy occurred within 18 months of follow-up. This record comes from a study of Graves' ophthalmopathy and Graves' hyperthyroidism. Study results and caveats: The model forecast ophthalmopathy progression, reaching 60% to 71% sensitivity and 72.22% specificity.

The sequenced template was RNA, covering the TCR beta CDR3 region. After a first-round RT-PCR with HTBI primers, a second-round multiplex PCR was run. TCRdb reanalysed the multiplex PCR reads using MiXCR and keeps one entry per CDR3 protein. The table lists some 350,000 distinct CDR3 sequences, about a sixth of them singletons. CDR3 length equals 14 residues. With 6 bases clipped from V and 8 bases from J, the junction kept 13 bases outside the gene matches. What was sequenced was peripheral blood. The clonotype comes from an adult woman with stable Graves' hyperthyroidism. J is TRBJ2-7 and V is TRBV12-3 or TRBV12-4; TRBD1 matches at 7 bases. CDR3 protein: CASSLQGIRLKQYF. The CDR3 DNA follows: TGTGCCAGCAGCCTACAGGGGATCCGACTTAAGCAGTACTTC.